The 13 T cell receptor beta chains presented below share a single source sample, sequenced in a study of blood T cell repertoires in COVID-19. Clones were sequenced by immunoSEQ multiplex PCR, and TCRdb holds only the in-frame ones, with some missing. This table holds about 50,000 clones, about 80% found once. The source material was peripheral blood. The receptors derive from a man aged 55 to 70 with acute or convalescent COVID-19.

The chain carries TRBV2 and TRBJ1-6; D ambiguous. Between the trimmed V and J ends, which lost 4 bases and 7 bases, there was a span of 11 bases. The germline V gene has CDR1 SNHLY and CDR2 FYNNEI. The CDR3 totals 14 residues. The CDR3: CASSAPRGNSPLHF. The DNA of the CDR3 is TGTGCCAGCAGTGCCCCGCGGGGAAATTCACCCCTCCACTTT.

The chain combines TRBV7-9 with TRBJ1-4, with no clear D. CDR1 and CDR2 from the germline V gene are SEHNR and FQNEAQ (reference sequence). The V gene lost 3 bases and the J gene lost 4 bases, with 15 bases spanning the gap. The CDR3 is 16 amino acids. In DNA form, the CDR3 reads TGTGCCAGCAGCTTCGGGTCCACCAGCCATAATGAAAAACTGTTTTTT. It yields the protein CASSFGSTSHNEKLFF.

V gene TRBV5-1 combines with J gene TRBJ2-7, with 9 bases identical to TRBD1. V gave up 4 bases and J gave up 5 bases; unmatched junction bases: 7. CDR3 length: 14 amino acids. CDR1 and CDR2 from the germline V gene are SGHRS and YFSETQ. The chain's CDR3 is CASSIWTGDDEQYF. The DNA of the CDR3 is TGCGCCAGCAGCATCTGGACAGGGGATGACGAGCAGTACTTC. The full variable domain, completed using reference TRBV5-1 and TRBJ2-7, is KAGVTQTPRYLIKTRGQQVTLSCSPISGHRSVSWYQQTPGQGLQFLFEYFSETQRNKGNFPGRFSGRQFSNSRSEMNVSTLELGDSALYLCASSIWTGDDEQYFGPGTRLTVT.

This chain links TRBV9 with TRBJ1-4; D not certain. Germline CDR1 SGDLS, CDR2 YYNGEE. This CDR3 has 14 amino acids. Deletions cut 4 bases from V and 2 bases from J, with 9 bases between. The CDR3 reads CASSRGWTNEKLFF. CDR3 nucleotides: TGTGCCAGCAGCCGCGGGTGGACTAATGAAAAACTGTTTTTT.

The gene calls are TRBV27 and TRBJ1-2; TRBD1 aligns across 8 bases. The CDR3 has 13 amino acids. V was clipped by 5 bases and J by 7 bases; unmatched bases: 6. The germline V gene encodes CDR1 MNHEY and CDR2 SMNVEV (reference sequence). The CDR3 nucleotides read TGTGCCAGCAGTCATCCAGGGGGCTCTGGCTACACCTTC. Protein sequence: CASSHPGGSGYTF.

This chain connects TRBV4-3 to TRBJ2-7; D perhaps matches TRBD1 (6 bases). Trimming stripped 0 bases from V and 0 bases from J, with 15 bases between. Germline CDR1 and CDR2: LGHNA and YSLEER. The CDR3 spans 17 residues. The chain's CDR3 is CASSQDYRQASSYEQYF. The CDR3, as DNA: TGCGCCAGCAGCCAAGATTATCGACAGGCAAGCTCCTACGAGCAGTACTTC.

The chain employs TRBV7-2 and TRBJ1-2; 7 bases are shared with TRBD1. From germline, CDR1 is SGHTA and CDR2 FQGNSA. The CDR3 runs to 13 residues. V was pared by 3 bases and J by 6 bases, with 4 bases of the junction left unmatched. CDR3: CASSFTGDHGYTF. Written as DNA, the CDR3 is TGTGCCAGCAGCTTTACAGGGGATCATGGCTACACCTTC. Filled out from reference TRBV7-2 and TRBJ1-2, the complete variable domain reads GAGVSQSPSNKVTEKGKDVELRCDPISGHTALYWYRQSLGQGLEFLIYFQGNSAPDKSGLPSDRFSAERTGGSVSTLTIQRTQQEDSAVYLCASSFTGDHGYTFGSGTRLTVV.

CDR3 DNA: TGTGCCAGCAGTGACTCGTTTCCCCAGGGACAGTGGTATTCACCCCTCCACTTT. Translated, it gives CASSDSFPQGQWYSPLHF. The chain links TRBV6-4 to TRBJ1-6, with 7 bases that match TRBD1. The CDR3 runs 18 residues. In germline, CDR1 is MRHNA, CDR2 SNTAGT. The V gene end was trimmed by 0 bases and the J gene end by 8 bases; junction bases not matched to a gene: 13.

This clone was observed a single time. This sequence joins TRBV7-2 and TRBJ2-1; 9 nucleotides agree with TRBD1. Germline V CDR1 and CDR2: SGHTA, FQGNSA. The CDR3 has 15 residues. V trimming: 4 bases; J trimming: 9 bases; junction bases outside the gene matches: 10. This chain's CDR3 is CASSSGQGSMGEQFF. CDR3 nucleotide sequence: TGTGCCAGCAGCTCAGGACAGGGGTCAATGGGTGAGCAGTTCTTC.

CDR3 amino acids: CASRSPGTGIGRDGYTF. CDR3 DNA: TGCGCCAGCAGGAGCCCCGGGACAGGGATAGGACGAGATGGCTACACCTTC. This chain uses TRBV5-1 with TRBJ1-2, with 9 bases that match TRBD1. J was trimmed by 6 bases and V by 5 bases; bases with no gene match: 17. The CDR3 runs to 17 residues. Germline-derived CDR1 and CDR2 are SGHRS and YFSETQ.

The chain is built from TRBV29-1 and TRBJ2-1, with 9 bases that match TRBD1. CDR1 and CDR2 (germline): SQVTM, ANQGSEA. J lost 7 bases, V lost 8 bases, and 18 bases had no gene match. This CDR3 is 16 amino acids long. The CDR3 is CSSQRADRGDVNEQFF. Written as DNA, the CDR3 is TGCAGCTCTCAAAGGGCCGACAGGGGGGATGTGAATGAGCAGTTCTTC.

Points on this clone: Since a much larger clone is just one base distant, this may be a read error. J is TRBJ1-5 and V is TRBV7-2, with no clear D. CDR1 and CDR2 from the germline V gene are SGHTA and FQGNSA. The V gene lost 4 bases and the J gene lost 0 bases, with 4 bases spanning the gap. The CDR3 covers 13 residues. DNA of the CDR3: TGTGCCAGCAGCTACAATAGCAATCAGCCCCAGCATTTT. This encodes CASSYNSNQPQHF.

In this sample, this clone turned up a few times. The chain combines TRBV9 with TRBJ2-1, with TRBD1 matching 7 bases. Germline CDR1 SGDLS, CDR2 YYNGEE. CDR3 length: 15 amino acids. V trimming: 1 base; J trimming: 3 bases; junction bases outside the gene matches: 4. The CDR3: CASSVIGTDYNEQFF. Here the CDR3 DNA reads TGTGCCAGCAGCGTAATTGGGACAGACTACAATGAGCAGTTCTTC.